A single sample is the source of the 20 T cell receptor beta chains below, sequenced in a study of OX40 agonist ivuxolimab in advanced cancers. Libraries were prepared by immunoSEQ multiplex PCR; TCRdb keeps only in-frame clonotypes and omits some of them. This sample has approximately 65,000 clones; 87% occur once, and the top ten carry under 0.8%. Sequenced material: CD4+ or CD8+ T cells sorted from blood, taken in a trial of the OX40 agonist ivuxolimab. The receptor source for this set is an adult with an advanced solid tumor such as melanoma, head and neck, liver or kidney cancer.

This chain links TRBV7-9 with TRBJ1-1; D perhaps matches TRBD1 (6 bases). This CDR3 region has 13 residues. CDR1 SEHNR and CDR2 FQNEAQ come from the germline V gene (reference sequence). The V end was cut by 0 bases, the J end by 6 bases, with 8 bases between. DNA for the CDR3: TGTGCCAGCAGCTTAGCCGGGGGCTCTGAAGCTTTCTTT. It translates to CASSLAGGSEAFF.

This chain links TRBV7-6 with TRBJ1-3; D gene unclear. Deletions cut 1 base from V and 0 bases from J, with 7 bases between. Germline V gene lookup returns CDR1 SGHVS and CDR2 FNYEAQ. The CDR3 totals 15 residues. The CDR3 nucleotides are TGTGCCAGCAGCTTAGAAGGGAGCTCTGGAAACACCATATATTTT. This encodes CASSLEGSSGNTIYF.

The chain recombines TRBV11-3 with TRBJ2-2; no firm D call. The CDR3 totals 14 residues. Per germline, CDR1 SGHNT and CDR2 YENEEA. Trimming left V 5 bases short and J 5 bases short, with 12 bases between. CDR3 sequence reads: CASSPESATGELFF. The CDR3 nucleotides are TGTGCCAGCAGCCCAGAGTCCGCGACCGGGGAGCTGTTTTTT.

The rearrangement joins TRBV10-3 to TRBJ2-1; D may be TRBD1 (5 bases). CDR1 is ENHRY, CDR2 SYGVKD, per germline. Trimming stripped 4 bases from V and 5 bases from J, with 12 bases between. The CDR3 length is 14 residues. The CDR3 DNA follows: TGTGCCATCAGTGCCCATGGGGCAGACAATGAGCAGTTCTTC. Translating it yields CAISAHGADNEQFF.

A single count supports this clone. The chain links TRBV5-5 to TRBJ1-3; 8 bases line up with TRBD1. This CDR3 comprises 16 residues. V lost 3 bases to trimming and J lost 3 bases; unmatched junction nucleotides: 8. Looked up from germline, CDR1 is SGHKS and CDR2 is YYEKEE (reference sequence). As DNA, the CDR3 is TGTGCCAGCAGCTCTAACACCGGGACAGGTGGAAACACCATATATTTT. It translates to CASSSNTGTGGNTIYF.

V gene TRBV28 combines with J gene TRBJ2-7; no definite D call. The CDR3 is 13 residues long. V was trimmed by 4 bases and J by 3 bases, leaving 10 bases between them. CDR1 MDHEN and CDR2 SYDVKM come from the germline V gene. CDR3: CASSSPGNYEQYF. The CDR3 DNA is TGTGCCAGCAGTTCACCAGGCAACTACGAGCAGTACTTC. Variable domain in full (rest from reference TRBV28 and TRBJ2-7): DVKVTQSSRYLVKRTGEKVFLECVQDMDHENMFWYRQDPGLGLRLIYFSYDVKMKEKGDIPEGYSVSREKKERFSLILESASTNQTSMYLCASSSPGNYEQYFGPGTRLTVT.

This clone was observed a handful of times. The V and J genes are TRBV6-5 and TRBJ2-3, with TRBD2 as a possible D gene (6 bases). In germline, CDR1 is MNHEY, CDR2 SVGAGI. CDR3 length: 15 amino acids. With 6 bases removed from V and 0 bases from J, the gap between germline ends came to 13 bases. CDR3 DNA: TGTGCCAGCAGCCCCGGTCGGGGGAGCACAGATACGCAGTATTTT. Translating gives CASSPGRGSTDTQYF.

This clone was counted a single time. The chain recombines TRBV15 with TRBJ2-3, with 7 nucleotides matching TRBD1. Per the germline V gene, CDR1 is LNHNV and CDR2 is YYDKDF (reference sequence). Germline trimming cut 3 bases from V and 1 base from J; bases unmatched to any gene: 7. The CDR3 runs to 16 residues. The CDR3 DNA reads TGTGCCACCAGCAGGGGAGACAGGGCGGGCACAGATACGCAGTATTTT. This translates into CATSRGDRAGTDTQYF.

The rearrangement joins TRBV7-9 to TRBJ2-1; 7 nucleotides agree with TRBD2. This CDR3 contains 15 residues. Germline values: CDR1 SEHNR, CDR2 FQNEAQ (reference sequence). With V trimmed by 0 bases and J by 6 bases, 5 bases remained unmatched. CDR3 sequence reads: CASSLAATSRNEQFF. CDR3 nucleotide sequence: TGTGCCAGCAGCTTAGCTGCGACTAGCCGCAATGAGCAGTTCTTC.

The chain has TRBV18 and TRBJ2-7, with 10 bases fitting TRBD1. Germline trimming cut 3 bases from V and 7 bases from J; bases unmatched to any gene: 6. Germline lookup yields CDR1 KGHSH and CDR2 LQKENI. This CDR3 region has 14 residues. The CDR3 DNA reads TGTGCCAGCTCACCGGGACAGGGGTTAAGGGAGCAGTACTTC. It codes for CASSPGQGLREQYF.

This chain links TRBV7-8 with TRBJ1-5; possible D gene TRBD1, 6 bases. The CDR3 consists of 14 residues. The ends were cut back, 2 bases at V and 5 bases at J, with 10 bases in the middle. From germline, CDR1 is SGHVS and CDR2 FQNEAQ. The CDR3 is CASSLLTGDQPQHF. In DNA form, the CDR3 reads TGTGCCAGCAGCTTACTGACAGGAGATCAGCCCCAGCATTTT. Full variable domain (rest looked up from reference TRBV7-8 and TRBJ1-5): GAGVSQSPRYKVAKRGQDVALRCDPISGHVSLFWYQQALGQGPEFLTYFQNEAQLDKSGLPSDRFFAERPEGSVSTLKIQRTQQEDSAVYLCASSLLTGDQPQHFGDGTRLSIL.

The sample holds one count of this clone. The chain employs TRBV7-3 and TRBJ2-1; D is possibly TRBD1 or TRBD2 (6 bases each). Trimming removed 3 bases at V and 7 bases at J, with 10 bases between. The CDR3 has 13 amino acids. Germline assignment: CDR1 SGHTA and CDR2 FQGTGA. The CDR3 bases are TGTGCCAGCAGCTTCCGGGGGCGAAATGAGCAGTTCTTC. Its translation: CASSFRGRNEQFF. Based on the CDR3 plus reference TRBV7-3 and TRBJ2-1, the full variable domain is GAGVSQTPSNKVTEKGKYVELRCDPISGHTALYWYRQSLGQGPEFLIYFQGTGAADDSGLPNDRFFAVRPEGSVSTLKIQRTERGDSAVYLCASSFRGRNEQFFGPGTRLTVL.

The V call is TRBV2, the J call TRBJ1-2, with D perhaps matching TRBD1 (5 bases). There are 14 residues in the CDR3. CDR1 is SNHLY and CDR2 is FYNNEI in the germline V gene. The V end was cut by 2 bases, the J end by 3 bases, with 10 bases between. The CDR3 is CASSEQGRDYGYTF. Written as DNA, the CDR3 is TGTGCCAGCAGTGAACAGGGACGGGACTATGGCTACACCTTC. Using reference TRBV2 and TRBJ1-2 for the parts outside the CDR3, the full variable domain is EPEVTQTPSHQVTQMGQEVILRCVPISNHLYFYWYRQILGQKVEFLVSFYNNEISEKSEIFDDQFSVERPDGSNFTLKIRSTKLEDSAMYFCASSEQGRDYGYTFGSGTRLTVV.

The V gene is TRBV5-8, the J gene TRBJ1-1; no definite D call. CDR1 is SGHTS, CDR2 YDEGEE, per germline. The CDR3 is made up of 14 amino acids. Trimming stripped 0 bases from V and 1 base from J, with 7 bases between. This chain's CDR3 is CASSLGAANTEAFF. The CDR3 nucleotides are TGTGCCAGCAGCTTGGGGGCAGCGAACACTGAAGCTTTCTTT. Looking up the rest from reference TRBV5-8 and TRBJ1-1 gives the full variable domain: EAGVTQSPTHLIKTRGQQATLRCSPISGHTSVYWYQQALGLGLQFLLWYDEGEERNRGNFPPRFSGRQFPNYSSELNVNALELEDSALYLCASSLGAANTEAFFGQGTRLTVV.

The gene calls are TRBV6-6 and TRBJ2-7; the D gene is possibly TRBD1 (6 bases). Germline CDR1 is MNHNY and CDR2 is SVGAGI (reference sequence). The CDR3 totals 16 residues. V was shortened by 6 bases and J by 0 bases, with 18 bases between the two germline ends. In nucleotides, the CDR3 is TGTGCCAGCAGCCAGGGGATTACATGGCACTCCTACGAGCAGTACTTC. Amino acids: CASSQGITWHSYEQYF.

The chain employs TRBV6-1 and TRBJ2-3, with D maybe TRBD2 (5 bases). Trimming left V 8 bases short and J 2 bases short, with 11 bases between. This CDR3 comprises 13 residues. Germline loops: CDR1 MNHNS, CDR2 SASEGT. The CDR3 sequence: CASQTTNTDTQYF. The CDR3 bases are TGTGCCAGCCAGACTACTAACACAGATACGCAGTATTTT.

This chain joins TRBV29-1 and TRBJ2-3, with D unclear. Trimming shortened V by 1 base and J by 9 bases, and 8 bases separated the two germline ends. The V gene's germline CDR1 is SQVTM and CDR2 ANQGSEA. The CDR3 covers 11 residues. CDR3 region: CSVEVATTQYF. For the CDR3, the DNA is TGCAGCGTTGAAGTGGCCACAACGCAGTATTTT.

The CDR3 nucleotides are TGTGCCAGTAGCCAGGACAGGGGCGATACGCAGTATTTT. Translating it yields CASSQDRGDTQYF. The chain employs TRBV19 and TRBJ2-3; 9 positions agree with TRBD1. CDR1 is LNHDA and CDR2 is SQIVND in the germline V gene (reference sequence). The junction had 4 bases not matched to a gene; V was cut back by 6 bases and J by 6 bases. The CDR3 covers 13 residues. Full variable domain (rest looked up from reference TRBV19 and TRBJ2-3): DGGITQSPKYLFRKEGQNVTLSCEQNLNHDAMYWYRQDPGQGLRLIYYSQIVNDFQKGDIAEGYSVSREKKESFPLTVTSAQKNPTAFYLCASSQDRGDTQYFGPGTRLTVL.

This chain links TRBV2 with TRBJ2-2, with no clear D. The V end lost 7 bases, the J end lost 2 bases, and 11 bases lay between the germline ends. This CDR3 comprises 14 residues. Germline V CDR1 and CDR2: SNHLY, FYNNEI. CDR3 sequence reads: CASTNSFNTGELFF. The CDR3 DNA sequence: TGTGCCAGCACAAACAGTTTCAACACCGGGGAGCTGTTTTTT.

The chain joins TRBV9 to TRBJ2-5; 10 positions agree with TRBD1. V lost 3 bases, J lost 5 bases, and 4 bases stayed unmatched. The CDR3 is 14 residues long. Germline V gene data show CDR1 as SGDLS and CDR2 as YYNGEE. Written as DNA, the CDR3 is TGTGCCAGCAGCGCGGGACAGGGGTCGGAGACCCAGTACTTC. Encoded protein: CASSAGQGSETQYF.